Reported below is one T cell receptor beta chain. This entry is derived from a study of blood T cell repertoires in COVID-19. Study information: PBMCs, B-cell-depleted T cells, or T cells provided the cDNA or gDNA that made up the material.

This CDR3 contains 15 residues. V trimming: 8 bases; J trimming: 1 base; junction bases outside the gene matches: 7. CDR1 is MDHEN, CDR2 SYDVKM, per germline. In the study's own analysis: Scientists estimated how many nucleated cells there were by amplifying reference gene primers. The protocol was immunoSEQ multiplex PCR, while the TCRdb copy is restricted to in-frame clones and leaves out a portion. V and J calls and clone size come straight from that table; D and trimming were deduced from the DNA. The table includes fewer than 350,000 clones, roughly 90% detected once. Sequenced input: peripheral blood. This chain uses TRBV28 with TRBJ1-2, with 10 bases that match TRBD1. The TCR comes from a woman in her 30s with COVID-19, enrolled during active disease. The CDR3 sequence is CASARWDRGNYGYTF. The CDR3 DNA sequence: TGTGCCAGCGCCCGGTGGGACAGGGGTAACTATGGCTACACCTTC.